Listed below are T cell receptor beta chains from one sample, sequenced in a study of post-analysis software for immune sequencing data. TCRdb reprocessed the PCR reads via MiXCR and lists one record per CDR3 protein. The data contain fewer than 700,000 distinct CDR3 sequences, about 40% of them seen just once; the ten biggest clones take up under 2%. Sequenced: blood. Every receptor here comes from a girl between 5 and 17 years old with multiple sclerosis. Both conserved end residues are part of each CDR3. A D gene is named only where the DNA matches it firmly. Rows may omit the clone size; those that give it use once, few, many or a size class.

V,size,D,J,DNA,CDR3
TRBV10-3,-,TRBD2,TRBJ2-7,TGTGCCATCAGTGAGTCTCTAGCGGACTCCTACGAGCAGTACTTC,CAISESLADSYEQYF
TRBV3-1,-,TRBD2,TRBJ2-3,TGTGCCAGCAGCCAAAGCCTAGCGGGTAAAGATACGCAGTATTTT,CASSQSLAGKDTQYF
TRBV6-5,-,TRBD1,TRBJ2-7,TGTGCCAGCAGGCCTTTGGAGGACAGGCTCTACGAGCAGTACTTC,CASRPLEDRLYEQYF
TRBV12-3/TRBV12-4,few,TRBD1,TRBJ2-5,TGTGCCAGCAGTTTCCGACAGGGGGTGGGATGGCAAGAGACCCAGTACTTC,CASSFRQGVGWQETQYF
TRBV28,-,TRBD1,TRBJ2-7,TGTGCCAGCAGTTCCCCTGACAGGGCCCACGAGCAGTACTTC,CASSSPDRAHEQYF
TRBV30,-,-,TRBJ2-1,TGTGCCTGGAGTAATAGGGGACGCAATGAGCAGTTCTTC,CAWSNRGRNEQFF
TRBV7-2,few,-,TRBJ2-5,TGTGCCAGCAGCTCATACAGGGTTCAAGAGACCCAGTACTTC,CASSSYRVQETQYF
TRBV13,-,TRBD2,TRBJ2-5,TGTGCCAGCAGCTCTACTAGCGGGGTCCAAGAGACCCAGTACTTC,CASSSTSGVQETQYF
TRBV20-1,few,TRBD2,TRBJ2-7,TGCAGTGCTAGAGACGGGAGGGCCTGGGGCGAGCAGTACTTC,CSARDGRAWGEQYF
TRBV6-5,few,-,TRBJ2-7,TGTGCCAGCAGGCGCGGGACTGCCTACGAGCAGTACTTC,CASRRGTAYEQYF
TRBV20-1,-,TRBD2,TRBJ2-3,TGCAGTGCTAGAGGCGGGGGGGCCCCCACAGATACGCAGTATTTT,CSARGGGAPTDTQYF
TRBV29-1,few,-,TRBJ1-2,TGCAGCGTTGGGGGAATGGCCGGCGGGGACGAAGGCTACACCTTC,CSVGGMAGGDEGYTF
TRBV12-3/TRBV12-4,few,TRBD2,TRBJ2-5,TGTGCCAGCAGTTACTACGGGGGGGGTAGAGAGCAGTACTTC,CASSYYGGGREQYF
TRBV28,few,TRBD2,TRBJ2-7,TGTGCCAGCAGCCCCGGCTCTAGCGGGAGTGGGTACGAGCAGTACTTC,CASSPGSSGSGYEQYF
TRBV9,-,-,TRBJ2-1,TGTGCCAGCAGCGTAGTGAGCTTATCTAATGAGCAGTTCTTC,CASSVVSLSNEQFF
TRBV6-5,-,-,TRBJ2-6,TGTGCCAGCAGTTCAAGACAGGCCAGAACTGGGGCCAACGTCCTGACTTTC,CASSSRQARTGANVLTF
TRBV29-1,-,TRBD1,TRBJ2-5,TGCAGCGTTGGGACAGGGGTTGGGGAGACCCAGTACTTC,CSVGTGVGETQYF
TRBV6-6,-,-,TRBJ1-1,TGTGCCAGCCACCCCGACCCACAGAGGACTGAAGCTTTCTTT,CASHPDPQRTEAFF
TRBV12-3/TRBV12-4,-,TRBD1,TRBJ1-1,TGTGCCAGCATCCCCGACAGGGACACTGAAGCTTTCTTT,CASIPDRDTEAFF
TRBV6-1,-,-,TRBJ2-1,TGTGCCAGCGGTGAGTGGGACAATGAGCAGTTCTTC,CASGEWDNEQFF
TRBV9,few,-,TRBJ2-7,TGTGCCAGCAGCGTAGGACAGGAAACCTACGAGCAGTACTTC,CASSVGQETYEQYF
TRBV12-3/TRBV12-4,-,-,TRBJ2-5,TGTGCCAGCAGGGCCCGGAGGACCCAGTACTTC,CASRARRTQYF